This section outlines one T cell receptor (beta chain) sequence together with its context. This clonotype was detected ten times or more. No cognate antigen has been identified for it. There are no base qualities to consult, and no much larger clone falls within one base. In the paper's terms, the time point label means: day 60 (about 2 months) after transplantation. The treatment or condition label for this specimen denotes: allogeneic hematopoietic cell transplantation with graft depleted of TCRalphabeta T cells and CD19 B cells. The transplant recipients were children given TCRalphabeta/CD19-depleted allogeneic hematopoietic cell grafts. The data derive from a study of T-cell reconstitution after alpha-beta-depleted transplantation in children (dated by TCRdb to about 2016). In terms of the full investigation: Using TCR repertoire profiling, the study quantitatively followed how T-cell immune reconstitution unfolded in children after TCRalphabeta/CD19-depleted allogeneic hematopoietic cell transplantation. Points the paper makes about the study in general: In some patients, the high TCRbeta diversity seen at day 60 was put down to recipient T cells and intrathymic progenitors that had survived conditioning. Hyperexpanded clone frequencies declined over subsequent months; after one year, T-cell counts and TCRbeta diversity were mostly attributed to newly produced T cells. The apparently early recovery of alphabetaT-cell counts about two months after transplant reportedly depended on only several hundred rapidly expanded clones that came from non-depleted graft cells.

V loses 3 bases, J loses 6 bases, and the germline ends lie 15 bases apart. CDR1 and CDR2 are drawn from the germline V gene: SQVTM, ANQGSEA. From cysteine to phenylalanine, the CDR3 is 13 amino acids long. Only the CDR3 portion is preserved as DNA: 39 bases, with reading frame beginning at the first base. Library preparation was by PCR. The sample was run on an Illumina HiSeq 2500. TCR libraries were prepared with molecular barcoding, using unique molecular identifiers to normalize TCRbeta repertoire quantification. TCRdb reran the public reads through fastp at Q25 and MiXCR, keeping productive beta chains. Rows matching on CDR3 protein sequence are summarized as one entry with the most common DNA and genes. Within this sample are about 32,000 distinct CDR3 sequences, with about 7% of them counted one time only. Jointly, the top ten make up 27% of the sample.

The rearranged chain carries TRBV29-1 and TRBJ2-7; tentative D gene TRBD2, with 7 bases matching. The sequence came from a child younger than two who had a stem cell transplant for acute myeloid leukemia, so the T cells may come from the graft donor. The material was peripheral blood, obtained 60 days after TCRalphabeta/CD19-depleted stem cell transplant. In nucleotide form, the sequence is TGCAGCGTTGATTTTGGGGGGGCCCCCGAGCAGTACTTC. Its protein product is CSVDFGGAPEQYF.